This is a list of T cell receptor beta chains from one sample in a study of CD8+ T cells in alopecia areata. Assay: immunoSEQ multiplex PCR; the TCRdb copy retains only in-frame clones and omits some. The data show over 90,000 clones, around 59% seen once. The sequenced sample consisted of CD4+ T cells sorted from blood. The receptors come from a human donor in good health. Both conserved end residues are part of each CDR3. The D gene is left open where the match is weak. Expanded clones are given a class, and other clones once, few, many or no size at all.

j_gene: TRBJ1-5
d_gene: TRBD1
v_gene: TRBV29-1
len: 13
abundance: once
CDR3nt: TGCAGCGTTGTTGAACAGGGGAATCAGCCCCAGCATTTT
CDR3aa: CSVVEQGNQPQHF

j_gene: TRBJ2-5
d_gene: TRBD1
v_gene: TRBV29-1
len: 12
abundance: few
CDR3nt: TGCAGCGTCCTGGGACAGCAAGAGACCCAGTACTTC
CDR3aa: CSVLGQQETQYF

j_gene: TRBJ1-2
d_gene: NA
v_gene: TRBV7-2
len: 15
abundance: few
CDR3nt: TGTGCCAGCAGCTTAGCCGGGCAGGCCACTAATGGCTACACCTTC
CDR3aa: CASSLAGQATNGYTF

j_gene: TRBJ1-2
d_gene: TRBD1
v_gene: TRBV29-1
len: 13
abundance: NA
CDR3nt: TGCAGCACAAAAAACAGGGGGCGGGATGGCTACACCTTC
CDR3aa: CSTKNRGRDGYTF

j_gene: TRBJ1-1
d_gene: TRBD1
v_gene: TRBV28
len: 16
abundance: NA
CDR3nt: TGTGCCAGCAGAGTTTATATAGGGGGCGGGAACACTGAAGCTTTCTTT
CDR3aa: CASRVYIGGGNTEAFF

j_gene: TRBJ2-7
d_gene: NA
v_gene: TRBV5-1
len: 15
abundance: NA
CDR3nt: TGCGCCAGCAGCTTGGTCGAGCCTCGGAGGGACGAGCAGTACTTC
CDR3aa: CASSLVEPRRDEQYF

j_gene: TRBJ2-1
d_gene: TRBD2
v_gene: TRBV18
len: 16
abundance: once
CDR3nt: TGTGCCAGCTCACCACCTAGCGGGGGCAGGTACAATGAGCAGTTCTTC
CDR3aa: CASSPPSGGRYNEQFF

j_gene: TRBJ2-7
d_gene: NA
v_gene: TRBV7-3
len: 14
abundance: NA
CDR3nt: TGTGCCAGCAGCCTGTATACGGGGCCCTACGAGCAGTACTTC
CDR3aa: CASSLYTGPYEQYF

j_gene: TRBJ1-4
d_gene: TRBD1
v_gene: TRBV2
len: 14
abundance: NA
CDR3nt: TGTGCCAGCAGTTTCGGACAGGTCGGTGAAAAACTGTTTTTT
CDR3aa: CASSFGQVGEKLFF

j_gene: TRBJ2-3
d_gene: TRBD2
v_gene: TRBV25-1
len: 16
abundance: NA
CDR3nt: TGTGCCAGCAGTGAATCCCTTAGCGGGAAAACAGATACGCAGTATTTT
CDR3aa: CASSESLSGKTDTQYF

j_gene: TRBJ2-3
d_gene: NA
v_gene: TRBV4-2
len: 12
abundance: NA
CDR3nt: TGTGCCAGCAGCCAAGTTAGAGATACGCAGTATTTT
CDR3aa: CASSQVRDTQYF

j_gene: TRBJ1-5
d_gene: NA
v_gene: TRBV30
len: 13
abundance: NA
CDR3nt: TGTGCCTGGAGTGTAGATAGCAATCAGCCCCAGCATTTT
CDR3aa: CAWSVDSNQPQHF

j_gene: TRBJ2-1
d_gene: TRBD1
v_gene: TRBV7-6
len: 15
abundance: NA
CDR3nt: TGTGCCAGCAGCTTGGGACAGGGGGGCCGGGGTGAGCAGTTCTTC
CDR3aa: CASSLGQGGRGEQFF

j_gene: TRBJ2-5
d_gene: TRBD1
v_gene: TRBV27
len: 17
abundance: NA
CDR3nt: TGTGCCAACCCCCTCCCAAGTCAGGGGGCCCTCCAAGAGACCCAGTACTTC
CDR3aa: CANPLPSQGALQETQYF

j_gene: TRBJ2-3
d_gene: TRBD2
v_gene: TRBV25-1
len: 15
abundance: NA
CDR3nt: TGTGCCAGCAGTGATTGGCGGGGGGAGACAGATACGCAGTATTTT
CDR3aa: CASSDWRGETDTQYF

j_gene: TRBJ2-7
d_gene: NA
v_gene: TRBV4-3
len: 13
abundance: NA
CDR3nt: TGCGCCAGCAGCCGCGCGGACCGGGACGAGCAGTACTTC
CDR3aa: CASSRADRDEQYF

j_gene: TRBJ1-2
d_gene: TRBD1
v_gene: TRBV7-2
len: 16
abundance: NA
CDR3nt: TGTGCCAGCAGCTCGGGGGGACAGGGGGCCCTCTATGGCTACACCTTC
CDR3aa: CASSSGGQGALYGYTF

j_gene: TRBJ2-3
d_gene: NA
v_gene: TRBV7-9
len: 14
abundance: NA
CDR3nt: TGTGCCAGCAGCTACCGTTCGGCACGAAATACGCAGTATTTT
CDR3aa: CASSYRSARNTQYF

j_gene: TRBJ2-5
d_gene: NA
v_gene: TRBV23-1
len: 16
abundance: NA
CDR3nt: TGCGCCAGCAGTCAAATACGGGGGAGGCACGGAGAGACCCAGTACTTC
CDR3aa: CASSQIRGRHGETQYF

j_gene: TRBJ2-3
d_gene: TRBD1
v_gene: TRBV5-4
len: 12
abundance: NA
CDR3nt: TGTGCCAGCAGCTGGGACAGCAATACGCAGTATTTT
CDR3aa: CASSWDSNTQYF

j_gene: TRBJ2-5
d_gene: NA
v_gene: TRBV7-9
len: 15
abundance: NA
CDR3nt: TGTGCCAGCAGCCCGGTGAGCGTCCAACAAGAGACCCAGTACTTC
CDR3aa: CASSPVSVQQETQYF

j_gene: TRBJ2-1
d_gene: TRBD2
v_gene: TRBV18
len: 16
abundance: few
CDR3nt: TGTGCCAGCTCATGGACTAGCGGGGGGGTCTACAATGAGCAGTTCTTC
CDR3aa: CASSWTSGGVYNEQFF